This TCR beta chain is drawn from a study of blood T cell repertoires in COVID-19. At the level of the study: The origin of the acute and convalescent COVID-19 samples was the United States, Italy and Spain. PBMCs, B-cell-depleted T cells, or T cells provided the cDNA or gDNA that made up the material.

Original processing methods: The authors estimated nucleated cell counts from reference gene primer amplification. Clones were sequenced by immunoSEQ multiplex PCR, and TCRdb holds only the in-frame ones, with some missing. That table is the source of V, J and clone size, and D and trimming were worked out from the DNA. Counted here are about 150,000 clones, over 75% occurring once; the ten biggest clones make up more than 40%. The CDR3 is 13 amino acids. CDR1 MNHEY and CDR2 SVGAGI come from the germline V gene. V lost 5 bases and J lost 10; bases outside the gene matches: 4. Sequenced input: peripheral blood. This chain joins TRBV6-5 and TRBJ1-6, with 8 bases aligning to TRBD1. The clonotype originates from a human donor in a cohort sampled during active COVID-19. The CDR3 region has the DNA TGTGCCAGCAGTCGGGGACAGGAGTCACCCCTCCACTTT. Protein product: CASSRGQESPLHF.